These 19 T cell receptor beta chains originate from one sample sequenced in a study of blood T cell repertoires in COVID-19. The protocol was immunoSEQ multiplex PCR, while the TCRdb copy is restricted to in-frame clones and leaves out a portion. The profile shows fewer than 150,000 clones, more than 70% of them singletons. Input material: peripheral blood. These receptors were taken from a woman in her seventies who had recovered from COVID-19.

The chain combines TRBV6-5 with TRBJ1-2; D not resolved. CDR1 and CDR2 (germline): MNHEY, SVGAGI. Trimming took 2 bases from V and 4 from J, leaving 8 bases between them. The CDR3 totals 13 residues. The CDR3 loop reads CASSYTASYGYTF. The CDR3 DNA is TGTGCCAGCAGTTACACAGCCTCCTATGGCTACACCTTC.

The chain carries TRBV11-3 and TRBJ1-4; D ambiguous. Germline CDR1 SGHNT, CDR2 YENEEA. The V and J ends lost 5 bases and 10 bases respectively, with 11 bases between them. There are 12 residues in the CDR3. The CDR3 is CASSPVFRKLFF. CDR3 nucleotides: TGTGCCAGCAGCCCCGTATTCCGAAAACTGTTTTTT.

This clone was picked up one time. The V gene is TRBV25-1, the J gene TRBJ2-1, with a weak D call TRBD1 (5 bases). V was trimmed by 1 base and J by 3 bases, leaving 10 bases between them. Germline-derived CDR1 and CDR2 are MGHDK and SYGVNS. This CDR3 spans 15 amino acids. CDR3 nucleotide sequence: TGTGCCAGCAGTGAATCTATGGGGCTCTACAATGAGCAGTTCTTC. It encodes CASSESMGLYNEQFF.

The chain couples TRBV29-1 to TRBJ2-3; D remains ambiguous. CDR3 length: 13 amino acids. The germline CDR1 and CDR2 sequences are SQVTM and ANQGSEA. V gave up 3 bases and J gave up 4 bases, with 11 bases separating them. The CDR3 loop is CSVDPGGADTQYF. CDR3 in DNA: TGCAGCGTTGATCCCGGCGGCGCAGATACGCAGTATTTT.

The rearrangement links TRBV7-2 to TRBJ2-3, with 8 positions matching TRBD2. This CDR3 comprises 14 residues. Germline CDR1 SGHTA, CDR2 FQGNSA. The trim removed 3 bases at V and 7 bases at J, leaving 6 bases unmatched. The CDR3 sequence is CASSFAGGKNTQYF. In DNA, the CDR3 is TGTGCCAGCAGCTTCGCGGGGGGAAAAAATACGCAGTATTTT.

CDR3 region: CASDRTSGTLEQFF. CDR3 DNA sequence: TGTGCCAGCGATCGGACTAGCGGGACTCTTGAGCAGTTCTTC. The chain recombines TRBV2 with TRBJ2-1; 12 nucleotides agree with TRBD2. Per the germline V gene, CDR1 is SNHLY and CDR2 is FYNNEI. Germline trimming cut 8 bases from V and 9 bases from J; bases unmatched to any gene: 8. This CDR3 contains 14 residues.

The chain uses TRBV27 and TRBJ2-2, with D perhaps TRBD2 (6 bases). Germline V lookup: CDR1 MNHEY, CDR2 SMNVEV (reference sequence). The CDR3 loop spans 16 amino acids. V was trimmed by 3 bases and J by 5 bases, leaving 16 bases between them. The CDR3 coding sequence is TGTGCCAGCAGTTTCCCGACTAGTAGTGGGACCGGGGAGCTGTTTTTT. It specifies CASSFPTSSGTGELFF.

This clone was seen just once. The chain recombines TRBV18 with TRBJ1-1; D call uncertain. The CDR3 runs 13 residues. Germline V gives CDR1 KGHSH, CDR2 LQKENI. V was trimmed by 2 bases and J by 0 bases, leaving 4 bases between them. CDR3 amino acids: CASSPTLNTEAFF. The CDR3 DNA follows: TGTGCCAGCTCACCAACACTGAACACTGAAGCTTTCTTT.

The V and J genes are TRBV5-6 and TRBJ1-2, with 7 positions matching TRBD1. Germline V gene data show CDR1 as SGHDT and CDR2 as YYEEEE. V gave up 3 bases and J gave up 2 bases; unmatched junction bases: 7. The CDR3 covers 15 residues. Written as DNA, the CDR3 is TGTGCCAGCAGCTCAGACAGGGTAATAAACTATGGCTACACCTTC. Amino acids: CASSSDRVINYGYTF.

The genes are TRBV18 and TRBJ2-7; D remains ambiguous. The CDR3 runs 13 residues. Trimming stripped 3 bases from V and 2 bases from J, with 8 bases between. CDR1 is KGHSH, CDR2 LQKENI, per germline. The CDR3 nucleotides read TGTGCCAGCTCACCTACTACCGCCTACGAGCAGTACTTC. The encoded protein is CASSPTTAYEQYF.

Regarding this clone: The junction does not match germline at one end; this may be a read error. The DNA for the CDR3 is TGTGCCAGCAGCTCAGGGACAGGGGGCGGCCCTGAGGCTTTCTTT. This gives the protein CASSSGTGGGPEAFF. The chain combines TRBV7-3 with TRBJ1-1, with 12 bases lining up with TRBD1. The CDR3 covers 15 residues. The V gene's germline CDR1 is SGHTA and CDR2 FQGTGA. Full variable domain (remainder filled in from reference TRBV7-3 and TRBJ1-1): GAGVSQTPSNKVTEKGKYVELRCDPISGHTALYWYRQSLGQGPEFLIYFQGTGAADDSGLPNDRFFAVRPEGSVSTLKIQRTERGDSAVYLCASSSGTGGGPEAFFGQGTRLTVV.

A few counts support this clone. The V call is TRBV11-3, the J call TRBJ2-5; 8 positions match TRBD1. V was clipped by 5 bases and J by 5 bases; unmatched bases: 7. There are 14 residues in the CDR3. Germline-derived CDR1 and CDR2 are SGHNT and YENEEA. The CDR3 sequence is CASSTRQGSETQYF. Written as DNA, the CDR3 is TGTGCCAGCAGCACTAGACAGGGGTCGGAGACCCAGTACTTC.

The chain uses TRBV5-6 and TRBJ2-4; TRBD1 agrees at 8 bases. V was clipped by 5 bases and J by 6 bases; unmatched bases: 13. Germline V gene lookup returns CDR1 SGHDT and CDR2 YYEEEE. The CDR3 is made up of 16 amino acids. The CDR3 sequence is CASSLTGATRGNIQYF. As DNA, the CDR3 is TGTGCCAGCAGTCTGACAGGGGCCACCAGGGGAAACATTCAGTACTTC.

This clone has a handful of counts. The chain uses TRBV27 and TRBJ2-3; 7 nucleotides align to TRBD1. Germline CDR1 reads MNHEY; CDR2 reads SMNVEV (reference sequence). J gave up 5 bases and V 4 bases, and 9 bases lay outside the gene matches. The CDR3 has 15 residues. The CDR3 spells CASSSLRTGVDTQYF. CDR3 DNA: TGTGCCAGCAGTTCCCTTCGTACAGGGGTAGATACGCAGTATTTT.

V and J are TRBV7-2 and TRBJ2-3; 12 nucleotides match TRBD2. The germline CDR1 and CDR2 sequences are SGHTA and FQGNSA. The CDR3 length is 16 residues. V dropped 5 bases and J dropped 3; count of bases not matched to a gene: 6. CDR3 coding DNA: TGTGCCAGCAGCCCGACTAGCGGGAGCGGAACAGATACGCAGTATTTT. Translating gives CASSPTSGSGTDTQYF. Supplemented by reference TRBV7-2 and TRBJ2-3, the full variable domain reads GAGVSQSPSNKVTEKGKDVELRCDPISGHTALYWYRQSLGQGLEFLIYFQGNSAPDKSGLPSDRFSAERTGGSVSTLTIQRTQQEDSAVYLCASSPTSGSGTDTQYFGPGTRLTVL.

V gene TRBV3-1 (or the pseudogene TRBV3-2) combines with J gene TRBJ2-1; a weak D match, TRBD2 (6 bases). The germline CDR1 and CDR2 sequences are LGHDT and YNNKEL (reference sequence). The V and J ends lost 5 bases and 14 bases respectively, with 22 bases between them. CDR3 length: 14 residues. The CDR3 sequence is CASSYARPGLPKFF. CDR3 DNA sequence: TGTGCCAGCAGCTACGCTAGACCGGGACTCCCTAAGTTCTTC.

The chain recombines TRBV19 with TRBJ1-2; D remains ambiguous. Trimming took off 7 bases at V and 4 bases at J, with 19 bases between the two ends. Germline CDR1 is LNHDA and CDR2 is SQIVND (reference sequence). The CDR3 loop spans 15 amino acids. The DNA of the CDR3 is TGTGCCAGTACCAAGGGAGACGGACCCCTCTATGGCTACACCTTC. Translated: CASTKGDGPLYGYTF.

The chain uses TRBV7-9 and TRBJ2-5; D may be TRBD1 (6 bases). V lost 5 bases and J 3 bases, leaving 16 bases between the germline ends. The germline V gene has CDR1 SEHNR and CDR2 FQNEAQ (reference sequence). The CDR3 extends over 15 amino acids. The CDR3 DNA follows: TGTGCCAGCAGCCCCTTAGGACAGAGGGAAGAGACCCAGTACTTC. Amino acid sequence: CASSPLGQREETQYF.

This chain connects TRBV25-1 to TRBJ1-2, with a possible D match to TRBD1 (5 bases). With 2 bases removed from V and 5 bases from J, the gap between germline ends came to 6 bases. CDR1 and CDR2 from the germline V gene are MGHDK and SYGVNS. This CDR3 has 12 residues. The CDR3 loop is CASSEGQYGYTF. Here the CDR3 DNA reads TGTGCCAGCAGTGAAGGACAATATGGCTACACCTTC.